This T cell receptor (beta chain) was identified in a study of T-cell reconstitution after alpha-beta-depleted transplantation in children. There are many counts of this clonotype. As it was prepared, the TCRbeta library received unique molecular identifiers. MiXCR, applied by TCRdb to the PCR reads, yields one record per CDR3 protein. The repertoire holds 200,000 to 250,000 distinct CDR3 sequences, with roughly 9% as singletons. Germline V CDR1 and CDR2: SQVTM, ANQGSEA. The V and J ends lost 2 bases and 8 bases, in that order; junction bases with no gene match: 7. This CDR3 is built from 13 residues.

The receptor comes from a human donor who donated a stem cell graft to a child with acute lymphoblastic leukemia. The chain couples TRBV29-1 to TRBJ1-2, with 8 bases aligning to TRBD1. The source material was PBMCs from the stem cell graft donor, sampled from the stem cell graft. The CDR3 loop reads CSVERDRGYGYTF. The CDR3 DNA reads as TGCAGCGTTGAAAGAGACAGGGGATACGGCTACACCTTC.